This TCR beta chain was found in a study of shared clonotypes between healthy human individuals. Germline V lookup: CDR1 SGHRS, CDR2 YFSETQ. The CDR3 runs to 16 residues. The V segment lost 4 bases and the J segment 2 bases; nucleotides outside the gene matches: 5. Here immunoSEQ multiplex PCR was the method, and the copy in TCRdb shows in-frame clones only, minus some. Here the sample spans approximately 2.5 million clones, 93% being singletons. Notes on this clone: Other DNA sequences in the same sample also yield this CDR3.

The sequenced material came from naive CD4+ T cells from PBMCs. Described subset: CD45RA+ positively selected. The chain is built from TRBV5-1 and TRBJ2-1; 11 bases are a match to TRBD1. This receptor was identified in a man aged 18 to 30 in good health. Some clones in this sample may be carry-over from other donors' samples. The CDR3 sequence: CASSLRDRGTYNEQFF. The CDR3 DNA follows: TGCGCCAGCAGCCTCCGGGACAGGGGGACCTACAATGAGCAGTTCTTC.